The 30 T cell receptor beta chains below all came from one sample that was sequenced in a study of blood T cell repertoires in COVID-19. Profiled with immunoSEQ multiplex PCR; TCRdb holds only in-frame clones, not every one. The data contain 84,000 or so clones, around four fifths of them singletons. Sequencing was performed on peripheral blood. These receptors were taken from a woman aged 70-85 years with active or convalescent COVID-19.

This clone appeared a single time. This chain links TRBV5-8 with TRBJ1-2; D ambiguous. The V gene's germline CDR1 is SGHTS and CDR2 YDEGEE. This CDR3 region has 12 residues. V lost 0 bases to trimming and J lost 7 bases, with 7 bases between them. As DNA, the CDR3 is TGTGCCAGCAGCTTGGTGGGCTTTGGCTACACCTTC. Its translation: CASSLVGFGYTF.

V gene TRBV3-1 (or the pseudogene TRBV3-2) combines with J gene TRBJ1-2; D not resolved. The CDR3 contains 13 residues. Trimming removed 2 bases at V and 2 bases at J, with 6 bases between. Germline-derived CDR1 and CDR2 are LGHDT and YNNKEL (reference sequence). CDR3 in DNA: TGTGCCAGCAGCCAATTAGTGAACTATGGCTACACCTTC. The encoded protein is CASSQLVNYGYTF.

The chain has TRBV28 and TRBJ1-5; 7 bases line up with TRBD1. V was pared by 5 bases and J by 2 bases, with 9 bases of the junction left unmatched. CDR3 size: 16 residues. Germline V CDR1 and CDR2: MDHEN, SYDVKM. The CDR3 region is CASSPRRGLGNQPQHF. In DNA, the CDR3 is TGTGCCAGCAGTCCACGGAGGGGGCTGGGCAATCAGCCCCAGCATTTT.

This clone was seen just once. The J gene is TRBJ2-1, the V gene TRBV2; D gene unclear. This CDR3 region has 14 residues. Germline V lookup: CDR1 SNHLY, CDR2 FYNNEI. V lost 6 bases and J 1 base, leaving 10 bases between the germline ends. CDR3 sequence reads: CASRTVVSYNEQFF. CDR3 in DNA: TGTGCCAGCAGGACTGTTGTTTCCTACAATGAGCAGTTCTTC. Variable domain in full (rest from reference TRBV2 and TRBJ2-1): EPEVTQTPSHQVTQMGQEVILRCVPISNHLYFYWYRQILGQKVEFLVSFYNNEISEKSEIFDDQFSVERPDGSNFTLKIRSTKLEDSAMYFCASRTVVSYNEQFFGPGTRLTVL.

This clone was seen just once. This chain links TRBV29-1 with TRBJ2-1, with 10 bases lining up with TRBD2. This CDR3 comprises 16 residues. The germline V gene encodes CDR1 SQVTM and CDR2 ANQGSEA. Trimming took 2 bases from V and 4 from J; bases not matched to a gene: 8. The CDR3 reads CSVEKEAGGLYNEQFF. The CDR3 region has the DNA TGCAGCGTTGAAAAGGAAGCGGGGGGGCTGTACAATGAGCAGTTCTTC.

The rearrangement joins TRBV5-4 to TRBJ2-7; 7 bases agree with TRBD1. J lost 0 bases, V lost 1 base, and 7 bases had no gene match. The length of the CDR3 is 16 residues. Germline assignment: CDR1 SGHNT and CDR2 YYREEE (reference sequence). The CDR3 DNA reads as TGTGCCAGCAGCTTGAGTGCTGGACAGGCCTCCTACGAGCAGTACTTC. This translates into CASSLSAGQASYEQYF.

This sequence joins TRBV21-1 and TRBJ1-6; the table's D call, TRBD1, has no DNA check behind it. TRBV21-1 is given as a pseudogene. The CDR3 consists of 14 residues. The CDR3: CASSKWDRNSPLHF. The CDR3 nucleotides read TGTGCCAGCAGCAAATGGGACAGAAATTCACCCCTCCACTTT.

This clone was counted a single time. The chain combines TRBV12-3 or TRBV12-4 with TRBJ1-2, with 7 bases that match TRBD1. Germline trimming cut 5 bases from V and 6 bases from J; bases unmatched to any gene: 3. The CDR3 covers 12 residues. The CDR3 loop reads CASSDRENGYTF. The CDR3 region has the DNA TGTGCCAGCAGTGACAGGGAGAATGGCTACACCTTC.

V and J are TRBV7-8 and TRBJ2-3, with D possibly being TRBD1 (6 bases). V dropped 5 bases and J dropped 1 base, with 16 bases sitting between them. Germline CDR1 SGHVS, CDR2 FQNEAQ. The CDR3 runs 16 residues. The CDR3 nucleotides read TGTGCCAGCAGCGCCGATGGGGGCTCCCGCACAGATACGCAGTATTTT. Protein sequence: CASSADGGSRTDTQYF.

This clone was seen only once. At one end the junction does not follow the germline gene, possibly because of a read error. The chain has TRBV7-7 and TRBJ1-6; D is uncertain. Germline assignment: CDR1 SSHAT and CDR2 FNYEAQ (reference sequence). CDR3 length: 18 amino acids. The CDR3 sequence: CASSLARTPSSYNSPLHF. The CDR3 DNA follows: TGTGCTAGCAGCTTAGCACGCACCCCGAGCTCCTATAATTCACCCCTCCACTTT.

The V call is TRBV7-9, the J call TRBJ1-4; 12 bases are a match to TRBD1. V shed 3 bases, J shed 8 bases, and the junction held 10 bases outside the gene matches. Germline V CDR1 and CDR2: SEHNR, FQNEAQ (reference sequence). The CDR3 extends over 17 amino acids. The CDR3 sequence is CASSLGQGAWGEEKLFF. CDR3 sequence (DNA): TGTGCCAGCAGCTTGGGACAGGGGGCTTGGGGTGAGGAAAAACTGTTTTTT.

This clone was detected once. The genes are TRBV4-1 and TRBJ1-2, with D perhaps matching TRBD1 (6 bases). Germline assignment: CDR1 MGHRA and CDR2 YSYEKL. Trimming took 0 bases from V and 4 from J, leaving 12 bases between them. The CDR3 has 15 residues. The chain's CDR3 is CASSQERQAPYGYTF. The CDR3 DNA reads as TGCGCCAGCAGCCAAGAGAGACAGGCTCCCTATGGCTACACCTTC.

The V gene is TRBV10-3, the J gene TRBJ2-1, with D unclear. CDR1 is ENHRY and CDR2 is SYGVKD in the germline V gene. Deletions cut 0 bases from V and 0 bases from J, with 9 bases between. The CDR3 contains 16 residues. As DNA, the CDR3 is TGTGCCATCAGTGAGTCGCCGCGGATCTCCTACAATGAGCAGTTCTTC. Amino acids: CAISESPRISYNEQFF.

V gene TRBV7-9 combines with J gene TRBJ1-1, with unresolved D. The germline V gene encodes CDR1 SEHNR and CDR2 FQNEAQ (reference sequence). CDR3 length: 12 residues. Between the trimmed V and J ends, which lost 1 base and 8 bases, there was a span of 8 bases. CDR3 nucleotide sequence: TGTGCCAGCAGCTTAGACACGAGGGAAGCTTTCTTT. It translates to CASSLDTREAFF.

V usage is TRBV5-1 and J usage is TRBJ2-3; perhaps TRBD1 as D (6 bases). The CDR3 contains 14 residues. Germline V lookup: CDR1 SGHRS, CDR2 YFSETQ. The V end lost 0 bases, the J end lost 2 bases, and 7 bases lay between the germline ends. The CDR3 DNA is TGCGCCAGCAGCTTGGGGGACAACACAGATACGCAGTATTTT. Its protein product is CASSLGDNTDTQYF.

The chain recombines TRBV6-2 or TRBV6-3 with TRBJ1-6; D not certain. The length of the CDR3 is 12 residues. V was trimmed by 6 bases and J by 7 bases, leaving 7 bases between them. The germline gives CDR1 MNHEY, CDR2 SVGEGT. This CDR3 is CASSLTNSPLHF. CDR3 coding DNA: TGTGCCAGCAGCCTGACAAATTCACCCCTCCACTTT.

The chain couples TRBV23-1 to TRBJ1-1; weak D call: TRBD1 (5 bases). TRBV23-1 is an open reading frame, and its role is uncertain. Trimming cost V 11 bases and J 9 bases, with 16 bases left between them. CDR3 size: 11 residues. CDR3 bases: TGCGCCCCTGACAGTGCGTTGAAAGCTTTCTTT. Translating it yields CAPDSALKAFF.

This clone came up once. This rearrangement joins TRBV28 to TRBJ2-7; a possible D gene is TRBD1 (6 bases). CDR3 size: 16 residues. V was clipped by 3 bases and J by 0 bases, with 15 bases between them. Germline V gene data show CDR1 as MDHEN and CDR2 as SYDVKM. The CDR3 region has the DNA TGTGCCAGCAGTTTTCCCCGGGACACCGCCTCCTACGAGCAGTACTTC. Translated: CASSFPRDTASYEQYF.

This chain connects TRBV7-2 to TRBJ1-5; 8 nucleotides align to TRBD1. Germline V gene lookup returns CDR1 SGHTA and CDR2 FQGNSA. Losses at the gene ends were 3 bases for V and 7 bases for J; bases not matched to a gene: 8. The CDR3 extends over 15 amino acids. In DNA form, the CDR3 reads TGTGCCAGCAGCTTCCTCGGACAGGGCGGGCAGCCCCAGCATTTT. Translating it yields CASSFLGQGGQPQHF.

V usage is TRBV5-4 and J usage is TRBJ1-6, with 7 nucleotides matching TRBD1. CDR3 length equals 13 residues. Trimming took 4 bases from V and 9 from J; bases not matched to a gene: 4. CDR1 and CDR2 from the germline V gene are SGHNT and YYREEE (reference sequence). DNA of the CDR3: TGTGCCAGCAGCACGGGACAGTTTTCACCCCTCCACTTT. This sequence encodes CASSTGQFSPLHF.

CDR3 DNA: TGTGCCAGCAGTGCTGCAGCGTCTCTATGGGAGCAGTACTTC. Its translation is CASSAAASLWEQYF. The chain uses TRBV2 and TRBJ2-7; D remains ambiguous. The CDR3 sequence is 14 residues long. Trimming shortened V by 4 bases and J by 7 bases, and 17 bases separated the two germline ends. The germline gives CDR1 SNHLY, CDR2 FYNNEI.

The chain has TRBV2 and TRBJ2-7, with a weak D call TRBD2 (8 bases). This CDR3 is 14 amino acids long. The V end was cut by 4 bases, the J end by 2 bases, with 12 bases between. CDR1 SNHLY and CDR2 FYNNEI come from the germline V gene. The CDR3: CASSAGGGAYEQYF. In DNA form, the CDR3 reads TGTGCCAGCAGTGCGGGAGGGGGCGCCTACGAGCAGTACTTC.

V and J are TRBV6-2 or TRBV6-3 and TRBJ2-1; D might be TRBD1 (5 bases). Trimming cost V 6 bases and J 9 bases, with 21 bases left between them. This CDR3 region has 15 residues. Germline lookup yields CDR1 MNHEY and CDR2 SVGEGT. CDR3 protein: CASSPIALSRGEQFF. The CDR3 nucleotides read TGTGCCAGCAGCCCCATAGCTTTGAGTAGGGGTGAGCAGTTCTTC.

The chain uses TRBV2 and TRBJ1-5; D is ambiguous. Trimming cost V 3 bases and J 9 bases, with 9 bases left between them. This CDR3 is built from 12 residues. Germline V gene lookup returns CDR1 SNHLY and CDR2 FYNNEI. CDR3 bases: TGTGCCAGCAGTGACCCGGCTAGGCCCCAGCATTTT. Residues: CASSDPARPQHF.

This chain links TRBV6-5 with TRBJ2-7; 11 positions agree with TRBD1. The CDR3 has 15 residues. CDR1 is MNHEY, CDR2 SVGAGI, per germline. V was clipped by 6 bases and J by 0 bases; unmatched bases: 4. CDR3 region: CASRPGTGGSYEQYF. The CDR3 DNA sequence: TGTGCCAGCAGGCCGGGGACAGGGGGCTCCTACGAGCAGTACTTC.

This chain connects TRBV6-2 or TRBV6-3 to TRBJ1-4; 8 bases map to TRBD1. This CDR3 comprises 15 residues. Germline V gene sequence: CDR1 MNHEY, CDR2 SVGEGT. With V trimmed by 2 bases and J by 7 bases, 6 bases remained unmatched. CDR3 bases: TGTGCCAGCAGTTACCTCAGGGGGCATTTTGAAAAACTGTTTTTT. Translation: CASSYLRGHFEKLFF.

This chain uses TRBV25-1 with TRBJ1-2, with D possibly matching TRBD1 (5 bases). The CDR3 sequence is 11 residues long. Trimming removed 7 bases at V and 8 bases at J, with 11 bases between. CDR1 MGHDK and CDR2 SYGVNS come from the germline V gene. CDR3 residues: CASTSGRGYTF. The CDR3 DNA sequence: TGTGCCAGCACCTCAGGGCGCGGCTACACCTTC.

This clone was seen only once. The rearrangement uses TRBV4-1 and TRBJ1-3, with D perhaps matching TRBD1 (5 bases). Germline V CDR1 and CDR2: MGHRA, YSYEKL. CDR3 length: 16 residues. Trimming shortened V by 0 bases and J by 6 bases, and 15 bases separated the two germline ends. The CDR3 region is CASSQDLAGKQNTIYF. CDR3 nucleotide sequence: TGCGCCAGCAGCCAAGATTTGGCAGGGAAGCAAAACACCATATATTTT.

The gene calls are TRBV5-1 and TRBJ2-7, with 9 bases that match TRBD1. The germline V gene encodes CDR1 SGHRS and CDR2 YFSETQ. Unmatched junction bases numbered 6, after V lost 0 bases and J lost 5 bases. The CDR3 runs to 15 residues. The CDR3 spells CASSLAGQGHHEQYF. DNA of the CDR3: TGCGCCAGCAGCTTGGCGGGACAGGGCCATCACGAGCAGTACTTC. Full variable domain (remainder filled in from reference TRBV5-1 and TRBJ2-7): KAGVTQTPRYLIKTRGQQVTLSCSPISGHRSVSWYQQTPGQGLQFLFEYFSETQRNKGNFPGRFSGRQFSNSRSEMNVSTLELGDSALYLCASSLAGQGHHEQYFGPGTRLTVT.

The CDR3 nucleotides read TGTGCCAGCAGACCCCGACAGGATCTCGGCTACACCTTC. Amino acid sequence: CASRPRQDLGYTF. V gene TRBV6-5 combines with J gene TRBJ1-2; possible D gene TRBD1, 6 bases. The length of the CDR3 is 13 residues. V lost 6 bases to trimming and J lost 8 bases, with 16 bases between them. Germline V gene lookup returns CDR1 MNHEY and CDR2 SVGAGI.